These 23 T cell receptor beta chains were all obtained from the same sample, sequenced in a study of blood T cells in healthy people across ages. Primed by a sample-barcoded 5' primer and a J-beta primer mix, a second PCR proceeded for about 7 to 11 cycles. MiXCR was run by TCRdb on the 5' RACE reads, yielding one entry per CDR3 protein. This sample carries about 1,400,000 distinct CDR3 sequences, around 42% of them seen once, and the ten largest clones take roughly 7.7%. Sequenced: blood. The receptors derive from a woman younger than 30 in good health.

The chain has TRBV7-3 and TRBJ2-3, with a tentative D call TRBD2 (5 bases). Germline CDR1 and CDR2: SGHTA and FQGTGA. This CDR3 contains 14 residues. V dropped 2 bases and J dropped 4 bases, with 10 bases sitting between them. Here the CDR3 DNA reads TGTGCCAGCAGCTTACTAGCCTGGCCAGATACGCAGTATTTT. This codes for CASSLLAWPDTQYF.

This chain joins TRBV12-3 or TRBV12-4 and TRBJ2-5; 12 bases are a match to TRBD2. CDR3 length: 14 residues. Trimming at V came to 5 bases and at J to 11 bases, leaving 9 bases not matched to a gene. The CDR3: CASSTSGRSNEQYF. CDR3 DNA: TGTGCCAGCAGTACTAGCGGGAGGAGTAATGAGCAGTACTTC.

The V call is TRBV27, the J call TRBJ2-1; either TRBD1 or TRBD2 may supply D (6 bases each). The V gene lost 5 bases and the J gene lost 6 bases, with 17 bases spanning the gap. The CDR3 spans 15 residues. Looked up from germline, CDR1 is MNHEY and CDR2 is SMNVEV (reference sequence). This CDR3 is CASSPWGAGSNEQFF. As DNA, the CDR3 is TGTGCCAGCAGTCCCTGGGGGGCAGGCAGCAATGAGCAGTTCTTC.

This clonotype was found a few times. The gene calls are TRBV6-5 and TRBJ2-1, with 11 bases lining up with TRBD2. The CDR3 is 17 residues long. Germline V CDR1 and CDR2: MNHEY, SVGAGI. V lost 4 bases, J lost 8 bases, and 13 bases stayed unmatched. CDR3 loop: CASSWSIAGGPLDEQFF. Here the CDR3 DNA reads TGTGCCAGCAGTTGGTCCATAGCGGGAGGGCCCCTCGATGAGCAGTTCTTC.

This chain uses TRBV24-1 with TRBJ1-2, with D possibly TRBD1 on 6 matching bases. CDR1 and CDR2 (germline): KGHDR, SFDVKD. The CDR3 is 14 amino acids. V dropped 3 bases and J dropped 2 bases, with 9 bases sitting between them. This CDR3 is CATSDADRNYGYTF. CDR3 bases: TGTGCCACCAGTGATGCGGACAGAAACTATGGCTACACCTTC.

The chain uses TRBV11-2 and TRBJ1-1; 8 bases fit TRBD1. The CDR3 runs to 16 residues. J lost 1 base, V lost 5 bases, and 9 bases had no gene match. Germline lookup yields CDR1 SGHAT and CDR2 FQNNGV. CDR3 bases: TGTGCCAGCAGCGAACTCCCCGGGACAGGGAACACTGAAGCTTTCTTT. Protein sequence: CASSELPGTGNTEAFF. Drawing the rest from reference TRBV11-2 and TRBJ1-1, the complete variable domain is EAGVAQSPRYKIIEKRQSVAFWCNPISGHATLYWYQQILGQGPKLLIQFQNNGVVDDSQLPKDRFSAERLKGVDSTLKIQPAKLEDSAVYLCASSELPGTGNTEAFFGQGTRLTVV.

V gene TRBV7-9 combines with J gene TRBJ2-3; D uncertain. This CDR3 contains 12 residues. V was trimmed by 11 bases and J by 2 bases, leaving 11 bases between them. Per germline, CDR1 SEHNR and CDR2 FQNEAQ (reference sequence). CDR3 loop: CAFPSVTDTQYF. The CDR3 DNA reads as TGTGCCTTCCCATCAGTCACAGATACGCAGTATTTT.

This chain uses TRBV6-8 with TRBJ1-1; D is possibly TRBD1 (5 bases). Trimming removed 3 bases at V and 7 bases at J, with 9 bases between. Germline CDR1 reads MNHGY; CDR2 reads SAAAGT. The CDR3 has 12 amino acids. CDR3: CASSYAGIEAFF. CDR3 DNA: TGTGCCAGCAGTTATGCAGGGATTGAAGCTTTCTTT.

This clonotype was found a few times. The genes are TRBV4-1 and TRBJ2-1; no clear D gene. Looked up from germline, CDR1 is MGHRA and CDR2 is YSYEKL. Trimming pared 2 bases from V and 5 bases from J, leaving 10 bases between. The CDR3 covers 14 residues. For the CDR3, the DNA is TGCGCCAGCAGCCAACCCCAGACCCACAATGAGCAGTTCTTC. This encodes CASSQPQTHNEQFF.

Many counts were recorded for this clonotype. This chain joins TRBV10-3 and TRBJ2-5; tentatively, D is TRBD2 (5 bases). The V and J ends lost 6 bases and 1 base respectively, with 9 bases between them. CDR1 is ENHRY, CDR2 SYGVKD, per germline. The CDR3 totals 13 residues. This CDR3 is CAISPGTQETQYF. CDR3 nucleotides: TGTGCCATCAGCCCGGGAACCCAAGAGACCCAGTACTTC.

CDR3 DNA sequence: TGTGCCAGCAGTTACTCGTATAGATCCTCTACTACAGATACGCAGTATTTT. Translating gives CASSYSYRSSTTDTQYF. This chain connects TRBV6-2 or TRBV6-3 to TRBJ2-3; D is undetermined. This CDR3 region has 17 residues. Germline CDR1 is MNHEY and CDR2 is SVGEGT. The germline V and J ends were trimmed by 0 bases and 3 bases, with 16 bases remaining between them.

Concerning this clonotype itself: At one boundary the junction diverges from the germline segment, which might be a read error. This chain joins TRBV3-1 and TRBJ2-5, with 8 bases that match TRBD2. Per the germline V gene, CDR1 is LGHDT and CDR2 is YNNKEL (reference sequence). CDR3 size: 15 residues. CDR3 DNA sequence: TGTGCCAACAGCCAATCCAGCGGGGGAATTGAGACCCAGTACTTC. Residues: CANSQSSGGIETQYF.

As for this clonotype: Since a much larger clone is just one base distant, this may be a read error. The V and J genes are TRBV7-9 and TRBJ2-6, with D uncertain. Trimming stripped 3 bases from V and 0 bases from J, with 9 bases between. Germline CDR1 SEHNR, CDR2 FQNEAQ (reference sequence). The CDR3 runs to 16 residues. CDR3 nucleotides: TGTGCCAGCAGCTTCGATGCGAGCTCTGGGGCCAACGTCCTGACTTTC. Its protein product is CASSFDASSGANVLTF.

V and J are TRBV6-1 and TRBJ2-2, with D perhaps TRBD2 (5 bases). Deletions cut 6 bases from V and 7 bases from J, with 15 bases between. From germline, CDR1 is MNHNS and CDR2 SASEGT. The CDR3 runs to 14 residues. The CDR3 DNA reads as TGTGCCAGCAGGCGAGGAAGTGGGAGCGGGGAGCTGTTTTTT. It is translated as CASRRGSGSGELFF.

The sample holds a few counts of this clonotype. CDR3 coding DNA: TGTGCCAGCTCACCTAGCGGGGGGGCCAAAAACATTCAGTACTTC. Its protein product is CASSPSGGAKNIQYF. The chain uses TRBV18 and TRBJ2-4; TRBD2 agrees at 10 bases. There are 15 residues in the CDR3. Per the germline V gene, CDR1 is KGHSH and CDR2 is LQKENI. Trimming took 3 bases from V and 1 from J; bases not matched to a gene: 0.

This clonotype was found a few times. The gene calls are TRBV6-6 and TRBJ2-5; perhaps TRBD1 as D (6 bases). V was shortened by 2 bases and J by 1 base, with 11 bases between the two germline ends. Germline CDR1 and CDR2: MNHNY and SVGAGI (reference sequence). This CDR3 has 15 amino acids. CDR3 sequence: CASSYEAGVQETQYF. CDR3 coding DNA: TGTGCCAGCAGTTACGAGGCAGGGGTCCAAGAGACCCAGTACTTC.

This chain links TRBV27 with TRBJ2-7, with D possibly TRBD1 on 6 matching bases. The V end lost 3 bases, the J end lost 4 bases, and 16 bases lay between the germline ends. The CDR3 covers 15 residues. Per germline, CDR1 MNHEY and CDR2 SMNVEV (reference sequence). The CDR3 region is CASSLSPDSQYEQYF. CDR3 DNA: TGTGCCAGCAGTTTGTCCCCGGACAGTCAGTACGAGCAGTACTTC.

The chain recombines TRBV6-1 with TRBJ2-1, with TRBD2 as a possible D gene (6 bases). This CDR3 has 15 residues. Trimming left V 8 bases short and J 0 bases short, with 14 bases between. Germline CDR1 is MNHNS and CDR2 is SASEGT. The CDR3 region has the DNA TGTGCCAGCCAAATGGCGGGAAGCTCCTACAATGAGCAGTTCTTC. Translating it yields CASQMAGSSYNEQFF.

A remark on this clonotype: With a much larger clone just one base away, this may be a read error. The rearrangement links TRBV29-1 to TRBJ2-6; tentatively, D is TRBD1 (5 bases). This CDR3 spans 15 amino acids. Looked up from germline, CDR1 is SQVTM and CDR2 is ANQGSEA. The CDR3 DNA sequence: TGCAGCGTTGAAGACGCCAACTCTGGGGCCAACGTCCCGACTTTC. Its protein product is CSVEDANSGANVPTF.

The chain joins TRBV6-5 to TRBJ2-4, with 11 bases that match TRBD1. J lost 5 bases, V lost 2 bases, and 11 bases had no gene match. The CDR3 loop spans 18 amino acids. Germline lookup yields CDR1 MNHEY and CDR2 SVGAGI. CDR3 sequence reads: CASSYRAGQGGVQNIQYF. In nucleotides, the CDR3 is TGTGCCAGCAGTTACCGTGCGGGACAGGGGGGGGTTCAAAACATTCAGTACTTC.

V and J are TRBV7-2 and TRBJ2-2; no definite D call. The CDR3 has 16 residues. V dropped 5 bases and J dropped 8 bases, with 21 bases sitting between them. CDR1 and CDR2 from the germline V gene are SGHTA and FQGNSA. The CDR3 protein is CASSRTPPPKEGELFF. Written as DNA, the CDR3 is TGTGCCAGCAGCCGAACGCCCCCCCCGAAGGAAGGGGAGCTGTTTTTT.

This clonotype turned up a few times. The rearrangement links TRBV18 to TRBJ2-1; 7 nucleotides agree with TRBD2. V lost 3 bases to trimming and J lost 8 bases; unmatched junction nucleotides: 10. Looked up from germline, CDR1 is KGHSH and CDR2 is LQKENI. The CDR3 covers 15 residues. The CDR3 DNA reads TGTGCCAGCTCACCTTTGCTCGCGGGAGTCGATGAGCAGTTCTTC. Translated: CASSPLLAGVDEQFF. The complete variable domain, with remaining parts taken from reference TRBV18 and TRBJ2-1, reads NAGVMQNPRHLVRRRGQEARLRCSPMKGHSHVYWYRQLPEEGLKFMVYLQKENIIDESGMPKERFSAEFPKEGPSILRIQQVVRGDSAAYFCASSPLLAGVDEQFFGPGTRLTVL.

This clonotype was seen a few times. V and J are TRBV6-1 and TRBJ1-5, with D hard to call. The V gene's germline CDR1 is MNHNS and CDR2 SASEGT. The length of the CDR3 is 13 residues. Trimming took off 3 bases at V and 11 bases at J, with 14 bases between the two ends. The CDR3 nucleotides are TGTGCCAGCAGTGATCCGGGCGGCGGCACCCAGCATTTT. It specifies CASSDPGGGTQHF.